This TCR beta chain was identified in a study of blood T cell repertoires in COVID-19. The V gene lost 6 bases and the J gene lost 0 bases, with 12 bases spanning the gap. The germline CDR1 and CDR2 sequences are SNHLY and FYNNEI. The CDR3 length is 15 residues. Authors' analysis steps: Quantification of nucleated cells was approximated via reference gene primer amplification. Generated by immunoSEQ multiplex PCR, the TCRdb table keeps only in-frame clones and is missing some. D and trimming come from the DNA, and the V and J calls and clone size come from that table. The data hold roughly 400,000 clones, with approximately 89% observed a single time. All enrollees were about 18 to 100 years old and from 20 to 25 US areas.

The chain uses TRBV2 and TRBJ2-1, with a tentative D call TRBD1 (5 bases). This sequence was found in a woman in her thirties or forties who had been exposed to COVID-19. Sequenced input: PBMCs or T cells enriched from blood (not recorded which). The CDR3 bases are TGTGCCAGCAGCCAGGGTTACGGCTCCTACAATGAGCAGTTCTTC. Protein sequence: CASSQGYGSYNEQFF.